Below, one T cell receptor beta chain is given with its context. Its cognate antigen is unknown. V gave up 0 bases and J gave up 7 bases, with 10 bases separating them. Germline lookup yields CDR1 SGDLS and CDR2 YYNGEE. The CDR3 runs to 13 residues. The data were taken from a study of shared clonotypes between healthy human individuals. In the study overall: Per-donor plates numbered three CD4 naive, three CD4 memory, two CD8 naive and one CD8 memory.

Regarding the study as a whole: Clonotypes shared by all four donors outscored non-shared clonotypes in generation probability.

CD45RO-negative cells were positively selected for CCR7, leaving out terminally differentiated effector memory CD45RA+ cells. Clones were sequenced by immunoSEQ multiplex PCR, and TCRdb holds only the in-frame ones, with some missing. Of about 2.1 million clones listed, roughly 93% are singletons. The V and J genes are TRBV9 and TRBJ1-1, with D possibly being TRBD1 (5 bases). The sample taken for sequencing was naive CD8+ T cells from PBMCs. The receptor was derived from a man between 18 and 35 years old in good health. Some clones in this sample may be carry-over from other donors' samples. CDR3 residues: CASSVVGRGEAFF. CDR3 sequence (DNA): TGTGCCAGCAGCGTAGTGGGGCGGGGTGAAGCTTTCTTT.